A single count supports the clone carrying this TCR beta chain. Its antigen remains unknown. The table came from immunoSEQ multiplex PCR; TCRdb's copy has only in-frame clones and leaves some out. The sample lists around 30,000 clones; approximately 86% were seen once. The data were obtained in a study of regulatory dendritic cells for organ transplantation. The study, taken as a whole, reports: Mature dendritic cells appeared to drive more memory CD8+ clonal expansion than regulatory ones.

The J segment lost 1 base and the V segment lost 4 bases, leaving 10 bases of the junction unmatched. Per germline, CDR1 SGHDT and CDR2 YYEEEE. CDR3 length: 16 residues. The genes are TRBV5-6 and TRBJ1-1; 7 bases are a match to TRBD1. The sequenced sample consisted of naive CD8+ T cells from blood. Subset here: CD45RA+ naive T cells. This sequence originates from a human donor in good health. For the CDR3, the DNA is TGTGCCAGCAGCCTCCTCCCGGGACAGAAGAACACTGAAGCTTTCTTT. This sequence encodes CASSLLPGQKNTEAFF.